The rows below give T cell receptor beta chains drawn from one sample of a study of spatial heterogeneity in lung cancer. TCRdb analysed the 5' RACE reads with MiXCR anew, one entry per CDR3 protein. This table holds around 110,000 distinct CDR3 sequences, 12% found once. The sample was PBMCs, taken at follow-up. The receptors originated from a male donor with early-stage non-small cell lung cancer. CDR3s include the opening cysteine and the closing phenylalanine or tryptophan.

TRBV28,TRBJ1-6,CASSLGQGLQGRSPLHF
TRBV29-1,TRBJ2-5,CSVGGSSGETQYF
TRBV7-9,TRBJ2-4,CASSLQTSAKNIQYF
TRBV5-8,TRBJ2-1,CASSSGGGIYNEQFF
TRBV20-1,TRBJ1-5,CSASEGKSNQPQHF
TRBV28,TRBJ1-5,CASTWGNQPQHF
TRBV29-1,TRBJ1-1,CSVDTGQQNTEAFF
TRBV3-1,TRBJ1-5,CASSTASLSNQPQHF
TRBV20-1,TRBJ2-4,CSARVGSGGAEDIQYF
TRBV20-1,TRBJ2-3,CSNLAGSPDTQYF
TRBV27,TRBJ2-7,CASSLSGLLGRGHERYF
TRBV6-1,TRBJ2-7,CASSDITEQYF
TRBV5-1,TRBJ2-6,CASTLGRSLGANVLTF
TRBV19,TRBJ2-5,CASSQGAGETQYF
TRBV29-1,TRBJ2-3,CSVENGQGGGDTQYF
TRBV5-1,TRBJ1-1,CASSLKGEVKNTEAFF
TRBV6-1,TRBJ1-1,CASIKGGNTEAFF
TRBV3-1,TRBJ2-6,CASSPRRAPGGANVLTF
TRBV7-2,TRBJ2-3,CASSSLGGHTDTQYF
TRBV28,TRBJ2-7,CASSSFFEGGPLSSYEQYF
TRBV7-9,TRBJ1-4,CASSSTRREDEKLFF
TRBV5-1,TRBJ1-1,CASSSNMGTEAFF
TRBV7-2,TRBJ1-2,CASSLVLENGYTF
TRBV9,TRBJ2-1,CASSVGRGSYNEQFF
TRBV29-1,TRBJ1-2,CSVVGGDSYNYGYTF